This TCR beta chain was obtained from a study of T cells after yellow fever vaccination. TCRdb re-derived calls from the 5' RACE reads in MiXCR, one entry per CDR3 protein. The sample includes under 600,000 distinct CDR3 sequences, 20% to 25% of them seen just once. This TCR was sampled from a man aged 18 to 30 who received the YFV17D yellow fever vaccine. Here the sequenced sample was PBMCs, taken 21 days after the first yellow fever vaccination.

The CDR3: CATRAGQTNEKLFF. The CDR3 nucleotides read TGTGCCACCAGGGCGGGACAGACGAATGAAAAACTGTTTTTT. The chain employs TRBV24-1 and TRBJ1-4; 7 nucleotides agree with TRBD1. There are 14 residues in the CDR3. Germline CDR1 reads KGHDR; CDR2 reads SFDVKD. J lost 5 bases, V lost 7 bases, and 6 bases had no gene match.